The source of this TCR beta chain is a study of blood T cell repertoires in COVID-19. For the study at large: PBMCs, B-cell-depleted T cells, or T cells were the source of the cDNA or gDNA that made up the material.

Assay used: immunoSEQ multiplex PCR; TCRdb lists only in-frame clones, some missing. This table has around 370,000 clones, around 89% appearing once. The V and J ends lost 1 base and 18 bases respectively, with 16 bases between them. CDR3 length: 13 amino acids. Material for sequencing was peripheral blood. The chain couples TRBV12-3 or TRBV12-4 to TRBJ1-6; D may be TRBD1 (5 bases). The sequence was collected from a man in his late teens or twenties with active or convalescent COVID-19. The DNA of the CDR3 is TGTGCCAGCAGTTTAGGGGGGGGGAATCCCTCCCACTTT. Translating it yields CASSLGGGNPSHF.